The clone carrying this T cell receptor beta chain was picked up many times. The antigen is not known. Each CDR3 protein gets one entry after TCRdb re-called the multiplex PCR reads with MiXCR. The sample has under 150,000 distinct CDR3 sequences, just under 20% seen once. This sample is part of a study of breast tumors, draining lymph nodes, adjacent tissues. General observations from the study: Tumor repertoires ranked between lymph nodes and nontumor tissue in diversity, with V and J gene preferences. Compared with basal-like, luminal-like tumors shared significantly more repertoire with nontumor tissue. The lymph node origin of tumor T cells was framed as consistent with a hypothesis, not demonstrated.

The lymph nodes were axillary draining lymph nodes from breast cancer patients. In germline, CDR1 is LGHDT, CDR2 YNNKEL (reference sequence). Losses at the gene ends were 4 bases for V and 11 bases for J; bases not matched to a gene: 8. The CDR3 is 12 amino acids. The sample was axillary lymph node tissue. This TCR was recovered from a female donor with breast cancer. Some clones in this sample may be carry-over from other donors' samples. This chain links TRBV3-1 with TRBJ2-7; the match to TRBD1 covers 7 bases. The DNA of the CDR3 is TGTGCCAGCAGCCGTGGACAGGCTGGAGAGTACTTC. This encodes CASSRGQAGEYF.